Listed below are T cell receptor beta chains from one sample, sequenced in a study of T-cell reconstitution after alpha-beta-depleted transplantation in children. TCRdb analysed the PCR reads with MiXCR anew, one entry per CDR3 protein. The repertoire holds under 850,000 distinct CDR3 sequences, with 10% to 15% as singletons. The sample here was PBMCs, taken before TCRalphabeta/CD19-depleted stem cell transplant. Receptors originate from a girl aged 2-10 years with congenital amegakaryocytic thrombocytopenia, due to receive a stem cell transplant. The CDR3 runs from the conserved cysteine through the conserved F or W.

j_call: TRBJ2-7
v_call: TRBV20-1
cdr3_aa: CSARDDGSQTYEQYF

j_call: TRBJ1-1
v_call: TRBV29-1
cdr3_aa: CSLKGPENTEAFF

j_call: TRBJ2-2
v_call: TRBV29-1
cdr3_aa: CSGTGQGNTGELFF

j_call: TRBJ2-2
v_call: TRBV6-1
cdr3_aa: CASKKTSVVTGELFF

j_call: TRBJ1-3
v_call: TRBV5-1
cdr3_aa: CASSTGTQSSGNTIYF

j_call: TRBJ1-3
v_call: TRBV20-1
cdr3_aa: CSAGRTGSGNTIYF

j_call: TRBJ2-1
v_call: TRBV20-1
cdr3_aa: CCAIRDRGLEPYNEQFF

j_call: TRBJ2-7
v_call: TRBV20-1
cdr3_aa: CSARDREKPARYEQYF

j_call: TRBJ2-2
v_call: TRBV20-1
cdr3_aa: CSAGRNSLGELFF

j_call: TRBJ2-3
v_call: TRBV20-1
cdr3_aa: CSARSAGWGTQYF

j_call: TRBJ2-7
v_call: TRBV7-9
cdr3_aa: CASSSTGGSWGTYEQYF

j_call: TRBJ1-4
v_call: TRBV30
cdr3_aa: CAWSTDEKLFF

j_call: TRBJ2-2
v_call: TRBV5-1
cdr3_aa: CASSFPYGNTGELFF

j_call: TRBJ2-1
v_call: TRBV12-3/TRBV12-4
cdr3_aa: CASSLQGAVYNEQFF

j_call: TRBJ2-4
v_call: TRBV20-1
cdr3_aa: CSARATYAKNIQYF

j_call: TRBJ1-5
v_call: TRBV12-3/TRBV12-4
cdr3_aa: CASSLSSQHF

j_call: TRBJ2-7
v_call: TRBV6-7
cdr3_aa: CASLRGQRIGLFEQYF

j_call: TRBJ2-3
v_call: TRBV29-1
cdr3_aa: CSVEIAGGPGDTQYF

j_call: TRBJ2-7
v_call: TRBV28
cdr3_aa: CASSAADRKEQYF

j_call: TRBJ1-4
v_call: TRBV6-2/TRBV6-3
cdr3_aa: CASIPDSATNEKLFF

j_call: TRBJ1-1
v_call: TRBV20-1
cdr3_aa: CSARQGGLNTEAFF

j_call: TRBJ2-1
v_call: TRBV7-9
cdr3_aa: CASSQGASVGNEQFF

j_call: TRBJ2-5
v_call: TRBV5-1
cdr3_aa: CASSYHPGLAGVGGETQYF

j_call: TRBJ2-2
v_call: TRBV27
cdr3_aa: CASRPPGTGELFF

j_call: TRBJ2-5
v_call: TRBV5-1
cdr3_aa: CASSPLDRGETQYF

j_call: TRBJ2-2
v_call: TRBV5-1
cdr3_aa: CASIDFLGTGESGELFF

j_call: TRBJ2-4
v_call: TRBV20-1
cdr3_aa: CSATRTSPTLAKNIQYF

j_call: TRBJ2-1
v_call: TRBV5-1
cdr3_aa: CASSLAMREAEQFF

j_call: TRBJ2-3
v_call: TRBV10-3
cdr3_aa: CAISEIQVSGTDTQYF

j_call: TRBJ2-5
v_call: TRBV24-1
cdr3_aa: CATSDPRQTGFETQYF